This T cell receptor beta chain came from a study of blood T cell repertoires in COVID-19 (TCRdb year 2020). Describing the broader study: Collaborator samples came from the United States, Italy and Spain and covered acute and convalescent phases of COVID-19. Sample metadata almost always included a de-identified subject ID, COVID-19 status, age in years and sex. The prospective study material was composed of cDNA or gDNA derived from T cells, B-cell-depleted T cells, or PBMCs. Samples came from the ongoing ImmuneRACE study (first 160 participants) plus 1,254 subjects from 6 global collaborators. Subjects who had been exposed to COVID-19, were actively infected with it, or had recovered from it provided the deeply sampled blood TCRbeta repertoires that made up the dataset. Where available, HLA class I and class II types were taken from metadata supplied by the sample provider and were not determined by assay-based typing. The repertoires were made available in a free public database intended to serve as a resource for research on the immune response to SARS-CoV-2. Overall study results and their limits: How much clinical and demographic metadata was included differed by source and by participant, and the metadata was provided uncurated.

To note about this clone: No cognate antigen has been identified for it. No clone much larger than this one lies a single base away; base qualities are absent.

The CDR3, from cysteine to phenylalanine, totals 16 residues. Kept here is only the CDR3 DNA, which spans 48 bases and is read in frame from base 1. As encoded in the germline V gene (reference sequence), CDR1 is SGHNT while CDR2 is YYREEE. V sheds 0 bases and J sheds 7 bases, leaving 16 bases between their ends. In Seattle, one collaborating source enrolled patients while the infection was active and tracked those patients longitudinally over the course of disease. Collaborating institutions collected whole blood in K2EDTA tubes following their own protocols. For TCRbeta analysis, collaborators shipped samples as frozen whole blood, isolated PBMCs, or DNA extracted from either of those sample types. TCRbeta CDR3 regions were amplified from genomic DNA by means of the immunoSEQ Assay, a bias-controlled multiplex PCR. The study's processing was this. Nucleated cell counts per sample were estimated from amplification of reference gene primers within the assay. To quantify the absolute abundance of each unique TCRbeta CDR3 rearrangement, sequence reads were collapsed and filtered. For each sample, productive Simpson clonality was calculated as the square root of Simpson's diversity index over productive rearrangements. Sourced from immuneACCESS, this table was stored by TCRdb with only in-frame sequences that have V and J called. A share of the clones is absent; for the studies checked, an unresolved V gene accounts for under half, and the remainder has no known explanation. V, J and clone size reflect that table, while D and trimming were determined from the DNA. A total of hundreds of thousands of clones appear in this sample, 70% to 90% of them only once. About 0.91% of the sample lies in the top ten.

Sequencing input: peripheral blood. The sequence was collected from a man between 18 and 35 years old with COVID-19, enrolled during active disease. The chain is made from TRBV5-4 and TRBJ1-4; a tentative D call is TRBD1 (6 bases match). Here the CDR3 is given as CASSLERAGDGEKLFF. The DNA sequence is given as TGTGCCAGCAGCTTGGAACGAGCAGGGGACGGTGAAAAACTGTTTTTT. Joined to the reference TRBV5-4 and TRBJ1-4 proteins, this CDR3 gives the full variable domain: ETGVTQSPTHLIKTRGQQVTLRCSSQSGHNTVSWYQQALGQGPQFIFQYYREEENGRGNFPPRFSGLQFPNYSSELNVNALELDDSALYLCASSLERAGDGEKLFFGSGTQLSVL.